The 8 T cell receptor beta chains in this list originate from one sample, sequenced in a study of cytomegalovirus exposure and HLA in healthy donors (TCRdb year 2017). Libraries were made using the immunoSEQ multiplex PCR assay. Drawn from immuneACCESS, this table holds only the in-frame rearrangements with V and J called that TCRdb kept. Clones are partly lost; checked studies trace under half to an unresolved V gene and leave the rest unexplained. The sample table contains 120,000 or so clones; only one count was recorded for about 91% of them. Around 1.2% of the sample goes to the ten largest clones. The sample taken for sequencing was PBMCs. These receptors came from a woman aged 18-29 years in good health and CMV-seronegative.

J is TRBJ1-2 and V is TRBV28, with D hard to call. CDR3 size: 15 residues. CDR1 is MDHEN and CDR2 is SYDVKM in the germline V gene. The V end was cut by 5 bases, the J end by 6 bases, with 19 bases between. The CDR3 loop reads CASSPRRVRLDGYTF. In DNA form, the CDR3 reads TGTGCCAGCAGTCCGAGGAGGGTGAGATTGGATGGCTACACCTTC.

The V and J genes are TRBV19 and TRBJ2-3; TRBD2 matches 12 bases. The length of the CDR3 is 19 residues. Germline V lookup: CDR1 LNHDA, CDR2 SQIVND (reference sequence). With 0 bases clipped from V and 0 bases from J, the junction kept 7 bases outside the gene matches. CDR3 in amino acids: CASSIDPSGTSGSTDTQYF. The DNA of the CDR3 is TGTGCCAGTAGTATAGATCCTTCGGGGACTAGCGGGAGCACAGATACGCAGTATTTT.

The chain combines TRBV6-6 with TRBJ2-3; 7 positions agree with TRBD2. The CDR3 is 11 residues long. Unmatched junction bases numbered 5, after V lost 8 bases and J lost 9 bases. The germline V gene encodes CDR1 MNHNY and CDR2 SVGAGI (reference sequence). The CDR3 spells CASFLGGTQYF. The CDR3 nucleotides read TGTGCCAGCTTCTTGGGAGGGACGCAGTATTTT.

The chain has TRBV19 and TRBJ1-4; D gene unclear. The V end was cut by 5 bases, the J end by 0 bases, with 13 bases between. The germline V gene encodes CDR1 LNHDA and CDR2 SQIVND (reference sequence). The CDR3 loop spans 16 amino acids. CDR3 protein: CASSYSGMATNEKLFF. The CDR3 nucleotides read TGTGCCAGTAGTTATTCGGGGATGGCAACTAATGAAAAACTGTTTTTT.

V is TRBV2 and J is TRBJ1-3; 8 nucleotides line up with TRBD1. Germline CDR1 SNHLY, CDR2 FYNNEI. The CDR3 extends over 18 amino acids. With 1 base clipped from V and 3 bases from J, the junction kept 11 bases outside the gene matches. The CDR3 bases are TGTGCCAGCAGTGAAGACACGCGGGCAGGGGGCCGTGGAAACACCATATATTTT. This sequence encodes CASSEDTRAGGRGNTIYF.

This clone was seen just once. This chain links TRBV5-4 with TRBJ2-1; 11 nucleotides line up with TRBD2. Per germline, CDR1 SGHNT and CDR2 YYREEE (reference sequence). The J segment lost 8 bases and the V segment lost 4 bases, leaving 8 bases of the junction unmatched. The CDR3 covers 15 residues. The CDR3 loop is CASSLLAGGLYEQFF. CDR3 nucleotides: TGTGCCAGCAGCCTCCTAGCGGGGGGTTTGTATGAGCAGTTCTTC. Drawing the rest from reference TRBV5-4 and TRBJ2-1, the complete variable domain is ETGVTQSPTHLIKTRGQQVTLRCSSQSGHNTVSWYQQALGQGPQFIFQYYREEENGRGNFPPRFSGLQFPNYSSELNVNALELDDSALYLCASSLLAGGLYEQFFGPGTRLTVL.

This chain uses TRBV9 with TRBJ2-3, with D maybe TRBD2 (5 bases). Trimming stripped 5 bases from V and 4 bases from J, with 14 bases between. The germline CDR1 and CDR2 sequences are SGDLS and YYNGEE. The CDR3 is 14 residues long. The CDR3 reads CASSFGVGSDTQYF. CDR3 DNA sequence: TGTGCCAGCAGTTTCGGGGTCGGATCAGATACGCAGTATTTT.

The J gene is TRBJ1-4, the V gene TRBV5-8, with 9 bases aligning to TRBD1. The germline gives CDR1 SGHTS, CDR2 YDEGEE. J was trimmed by 6 bases and V by 4 bases; bases with no gene match: 10. This CDR3 contains 16 residues. CDR3 sequence: CASSLTPGTGHEKLFF. The CDR3 DNA sequence: TGTGCCAGCAGCCTCACCCCCGGGACAGGGCATGAAAAACTGTTTTTT.